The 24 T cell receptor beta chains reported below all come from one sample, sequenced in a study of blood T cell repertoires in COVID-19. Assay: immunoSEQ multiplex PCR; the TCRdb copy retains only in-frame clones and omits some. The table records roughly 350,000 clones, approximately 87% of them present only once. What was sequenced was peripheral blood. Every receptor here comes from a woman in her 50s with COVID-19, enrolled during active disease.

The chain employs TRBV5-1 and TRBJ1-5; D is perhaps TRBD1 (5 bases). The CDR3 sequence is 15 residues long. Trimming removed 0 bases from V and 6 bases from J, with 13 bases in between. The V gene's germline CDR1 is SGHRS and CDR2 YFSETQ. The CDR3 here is CASSLVGAKGQPQHF. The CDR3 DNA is TGCGCCAGCAGCTTGGTAGGGGCTAAGGGTCAGCCCCAGCATTTT.

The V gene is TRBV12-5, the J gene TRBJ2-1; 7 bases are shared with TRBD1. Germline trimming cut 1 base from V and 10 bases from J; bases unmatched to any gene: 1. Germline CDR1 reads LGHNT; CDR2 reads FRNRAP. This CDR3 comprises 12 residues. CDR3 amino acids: CASGLETGEQFF. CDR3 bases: TGTGCTAGTGGTTTGGAGACAGGGGAGCAGTTCTTC.

Here the CDR3 reads CASSLPGGIVNTGELFF. CDR3 bases: TGTGCCAGCAGCTTGCCAGGGGGCATTGTAAACACCGGGGAGCTGTTTTTT. The chain joins TRBV5-5 to TRBJ2-2; 8 bases line up with TRBD1. The germline CDR1 and CDR2 sequences are SGHKS and YYEKEE (reference sequence). V was pared by 1 base and J by 2 bases, with 7 bases of the junction left unmatched. This CDR3 region has 17 residues.

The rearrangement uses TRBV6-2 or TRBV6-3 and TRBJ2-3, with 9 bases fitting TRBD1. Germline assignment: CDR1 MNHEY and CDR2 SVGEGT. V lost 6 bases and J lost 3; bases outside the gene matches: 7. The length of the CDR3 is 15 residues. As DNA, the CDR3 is TGTGCCAGCAGCCCCGGGACAGGGATTACAGATACGCAGTATTTT. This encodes CASSPGTGITDTQYF.

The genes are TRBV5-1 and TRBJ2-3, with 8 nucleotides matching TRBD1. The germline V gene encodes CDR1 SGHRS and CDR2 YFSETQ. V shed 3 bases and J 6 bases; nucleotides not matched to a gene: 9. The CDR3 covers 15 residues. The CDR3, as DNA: TGCGCCAGCAGCTCCAACCAGGGGGCTAGGGATACGCAGTATTTT. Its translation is CASSSNQGARDTQYF.

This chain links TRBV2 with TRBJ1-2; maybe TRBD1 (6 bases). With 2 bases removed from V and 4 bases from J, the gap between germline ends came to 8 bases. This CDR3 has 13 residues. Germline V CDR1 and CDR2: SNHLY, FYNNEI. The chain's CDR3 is CASSERQVYGYTF. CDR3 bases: TGTGCCAGCAGTGAAAGACAGGTCTATGGCTACACCTTC.

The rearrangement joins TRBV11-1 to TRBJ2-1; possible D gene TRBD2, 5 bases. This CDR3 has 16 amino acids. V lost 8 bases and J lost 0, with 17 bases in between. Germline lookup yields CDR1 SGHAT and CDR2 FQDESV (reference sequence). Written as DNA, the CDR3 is TGTGCCAGCGCCCCCCTAAGCGGCCTCTCCTACAATGAGCAGTTCTTC. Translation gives CASAPLSGLSYNEQFF. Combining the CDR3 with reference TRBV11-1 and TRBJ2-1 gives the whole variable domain EAEVAQSPRYKITEKSQAVAFWCDPISGHATLYWYRQILGQGPELLVQFQDESVVDDSQLPKDRFSAERLKGVDSTLKIQPAELGDSAMYLCASAPLSGLSYNEQFFGPGTRLTVL.

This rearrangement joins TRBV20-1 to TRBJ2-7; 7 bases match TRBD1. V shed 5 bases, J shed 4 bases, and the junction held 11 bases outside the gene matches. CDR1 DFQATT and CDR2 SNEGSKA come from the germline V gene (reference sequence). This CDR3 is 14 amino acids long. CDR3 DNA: TGCAGTGCTGGTGGGACAGCAAGGAGGTACGAGCAGTACTTC. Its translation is CSAGGTARRYEQYF.

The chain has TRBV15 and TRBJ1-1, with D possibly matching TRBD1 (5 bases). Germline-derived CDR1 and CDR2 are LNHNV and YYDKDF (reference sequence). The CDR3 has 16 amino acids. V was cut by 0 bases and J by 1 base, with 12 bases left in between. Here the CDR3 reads CATSRDPDSRNTEAFF. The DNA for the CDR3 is TGTGCCACCAGCAGAGATCCTGACAGCAGGAACACTGAAGCTTTCTTT.

The DNA for the CDR3 is TGTGCCAGCAGCCTAGGTCTAGAAGTCTCCTACGAGCAGTACTTC. Amino acids: CASSLGLEVSYEQYF. The rearrangement joins TRBV6-2 or TRBV6-3 to TRBJ2-7; D uncertain. Germline lookup yields CDR1 MNHEY and CDR2 SVGEGT. Trimming pared 6 bases from V and 0 bases from J, leaving 15 bases between. This CDR3 is 15 amino acids long.

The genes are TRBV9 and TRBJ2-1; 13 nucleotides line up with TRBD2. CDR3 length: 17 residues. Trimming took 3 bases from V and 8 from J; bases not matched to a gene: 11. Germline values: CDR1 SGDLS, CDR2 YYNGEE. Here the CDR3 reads CASSADRTSGSGYEQFF. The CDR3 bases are TGTGCCAGCAGCGCCGATAGGACTAGCGGGAGTGGGTATGAGCAGTTCTTC.

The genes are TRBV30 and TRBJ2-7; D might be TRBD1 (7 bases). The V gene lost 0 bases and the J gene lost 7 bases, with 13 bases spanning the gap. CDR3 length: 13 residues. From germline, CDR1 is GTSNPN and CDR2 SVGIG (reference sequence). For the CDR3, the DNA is TGTGCCTGGAGTGTACAGCCAGGGGGGGAGCAGTACTTC. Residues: CAWSVQPGGEQYF.

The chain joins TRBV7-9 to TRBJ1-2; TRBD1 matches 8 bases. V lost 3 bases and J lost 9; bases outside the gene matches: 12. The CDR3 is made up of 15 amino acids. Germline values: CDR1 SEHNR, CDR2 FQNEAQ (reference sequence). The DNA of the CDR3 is TGTGCCAGCAGCTTCCTCGGGACAGGAGAAGAGAGCTACACCTTC. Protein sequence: CASSFLGTGEESYTF.

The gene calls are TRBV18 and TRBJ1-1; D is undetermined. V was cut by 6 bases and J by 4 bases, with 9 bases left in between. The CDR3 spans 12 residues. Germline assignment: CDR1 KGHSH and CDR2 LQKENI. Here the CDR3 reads CASSPGSTEAFF. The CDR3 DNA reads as TGTGCCAGCTCCCCTGGCTCCACTGAAGCTTTCTTT. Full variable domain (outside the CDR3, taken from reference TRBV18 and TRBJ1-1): NAGVMQNPRHLVRRRGQEARLRCSPMKGHSHVYWYRQLPEEGLKFMVYLQKENIIDESGMPKERFSAEFPKEGPSILRIQQVVRGDSAAYFCASSPGSTEAFFGQGTRLTVV.

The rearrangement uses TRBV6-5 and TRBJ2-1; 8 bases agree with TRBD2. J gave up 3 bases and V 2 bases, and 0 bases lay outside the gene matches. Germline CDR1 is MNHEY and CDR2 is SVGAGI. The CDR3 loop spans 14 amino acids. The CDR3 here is CASSYGTSYNEQFF. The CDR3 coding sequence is TGTGCCAGCAGTTACGGGACTAGCTACAATGAGCAGTTCTTC.

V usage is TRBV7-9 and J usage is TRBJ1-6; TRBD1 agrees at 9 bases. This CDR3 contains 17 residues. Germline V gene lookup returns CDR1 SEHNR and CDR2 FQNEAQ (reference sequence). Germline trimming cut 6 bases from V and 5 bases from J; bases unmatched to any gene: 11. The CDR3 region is CASSRLRDRENNSPLHF. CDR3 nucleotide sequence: TGTGCCAGCAGTCGTCTCCGGGACAGGGAGAATAATTCACCCCTCCACTTT. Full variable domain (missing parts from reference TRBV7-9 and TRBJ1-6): DTGVSQNPRHKITKRGQNVTFRCDPISEHNRLYWYRQTLGQGPEFLTYFQNEAQLEKSRLLSDRFSAERPKGSFSTLEIQRTEQGDSAMYLCASSRLRDRENNSPLHFGNGTRLTVT.

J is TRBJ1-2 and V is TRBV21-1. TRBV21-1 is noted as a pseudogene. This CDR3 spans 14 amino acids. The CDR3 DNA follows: TGTGCCAGCAGTGGAGACCTGTGGGAGGCCGGCTACACCTTC. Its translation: CASSGDLWEAGYTF.

The CDR3 DNA is TGTGCCAGCAGCCAAGTGGAGTCTAGCGGGAGGGCCGTCGCCTACGAGCAGTACTTC. Translation: CASSQVESSGRAVAYEQYF. J is TRBJ2-7 and V is TRBV4-2; TRBD2 agrees at 12 bases. The length of the CDR3 is 19 residues. The V segment lost 1 base and the J segment 2 bases; nucleotides outside the gene matches: 12. Germline lookup yields CDR1 LGHNA and CDR2 YNFKEQ.

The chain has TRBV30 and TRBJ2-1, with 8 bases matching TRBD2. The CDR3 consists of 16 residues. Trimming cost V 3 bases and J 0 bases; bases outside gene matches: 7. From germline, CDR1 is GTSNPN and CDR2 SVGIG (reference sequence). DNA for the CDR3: TGTGCCTGGAGAGCTATAGCGGGACGCTCCTACAATGAGCAGTTCTTC. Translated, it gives CAWRAIAGRSYNEQFF.

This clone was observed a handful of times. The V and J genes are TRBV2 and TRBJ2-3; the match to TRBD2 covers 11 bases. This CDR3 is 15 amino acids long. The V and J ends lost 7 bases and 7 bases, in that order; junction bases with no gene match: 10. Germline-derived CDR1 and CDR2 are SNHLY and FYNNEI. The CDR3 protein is CASTPGTSGLNTQYF. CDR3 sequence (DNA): TGTGCCAGCACCCCCGGGACTAGCGGCCTGAATACGCAGTATTTT.

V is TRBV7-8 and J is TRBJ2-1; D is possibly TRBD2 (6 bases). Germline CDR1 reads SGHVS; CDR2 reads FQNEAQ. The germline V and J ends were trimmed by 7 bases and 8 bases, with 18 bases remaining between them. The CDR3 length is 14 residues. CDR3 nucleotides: TGTGCCAGCAAAAAGGGAGGCACCGACTATGAGCAGTTCTTC. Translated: CASKKGGTDYEQFF.

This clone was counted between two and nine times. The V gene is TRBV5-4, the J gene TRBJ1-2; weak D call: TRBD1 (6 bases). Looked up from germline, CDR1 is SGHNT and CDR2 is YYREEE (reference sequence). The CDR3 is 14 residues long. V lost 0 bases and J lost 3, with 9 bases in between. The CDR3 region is CASSLGDTDYGYTF. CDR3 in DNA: TGTGCCAGCAGCTTGGGGGACACAGACTATGGCTACACCTTC.

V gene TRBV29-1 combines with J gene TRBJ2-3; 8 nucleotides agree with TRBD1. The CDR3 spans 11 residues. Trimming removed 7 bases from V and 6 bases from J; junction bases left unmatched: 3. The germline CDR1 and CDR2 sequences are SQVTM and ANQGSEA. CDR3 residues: CSATGGDTQYF. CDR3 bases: TGCAGCGCCACAGGGGGTGATACGCAGTATTTT.

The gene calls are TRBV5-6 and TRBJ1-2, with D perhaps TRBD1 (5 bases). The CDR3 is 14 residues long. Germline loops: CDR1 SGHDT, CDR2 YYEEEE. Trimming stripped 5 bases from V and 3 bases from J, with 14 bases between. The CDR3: CASRRGTADYGYTF. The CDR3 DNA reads TGTGCCAGCAGACGCGGGACGGCTGACTATGGCTACACCTTC.